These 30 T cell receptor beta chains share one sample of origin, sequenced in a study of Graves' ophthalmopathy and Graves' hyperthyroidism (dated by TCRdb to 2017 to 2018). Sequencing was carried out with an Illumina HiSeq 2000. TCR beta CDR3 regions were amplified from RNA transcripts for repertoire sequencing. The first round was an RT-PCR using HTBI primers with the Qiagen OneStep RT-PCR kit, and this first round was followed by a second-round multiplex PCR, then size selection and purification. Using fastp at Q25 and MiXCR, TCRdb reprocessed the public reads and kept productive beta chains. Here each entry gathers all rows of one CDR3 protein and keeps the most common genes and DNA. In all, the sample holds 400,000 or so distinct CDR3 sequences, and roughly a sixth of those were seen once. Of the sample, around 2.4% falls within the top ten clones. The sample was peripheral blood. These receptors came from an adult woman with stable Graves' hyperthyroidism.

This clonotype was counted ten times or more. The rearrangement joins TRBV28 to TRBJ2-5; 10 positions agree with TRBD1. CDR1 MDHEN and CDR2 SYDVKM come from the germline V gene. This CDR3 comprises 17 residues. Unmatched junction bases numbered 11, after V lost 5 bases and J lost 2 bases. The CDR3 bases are TGTGCCAGCAGTCCGGGGACAGGGGCACCTACACAAGAGACCCAGTACTTC. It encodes CASSPGTGAPTQETQYF.

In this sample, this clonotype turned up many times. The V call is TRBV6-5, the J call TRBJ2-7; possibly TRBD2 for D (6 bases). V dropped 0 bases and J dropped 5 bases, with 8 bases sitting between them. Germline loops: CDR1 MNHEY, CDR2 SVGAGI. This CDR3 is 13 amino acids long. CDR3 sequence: CASSYSGSDEQYF. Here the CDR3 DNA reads TGTGCCAGCAGTTACTCCGGGAGCGACGAGCAGTACTTC.

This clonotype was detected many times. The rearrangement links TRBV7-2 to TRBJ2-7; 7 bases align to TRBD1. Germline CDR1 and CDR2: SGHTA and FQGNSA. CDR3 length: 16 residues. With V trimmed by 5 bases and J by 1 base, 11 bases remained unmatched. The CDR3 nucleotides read TGTGCCAGCAGCCTCCGGACAGGATTGAAATCCTACGAGCAGTACTTC. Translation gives CASSLRTGLKSYEQYF.

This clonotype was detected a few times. The CDR3 loop is CASSQPGLAGGPFTYEQYF. The CDR3 nucleotides are TGCGCCAGCAGCCAACCGGGACTAGCGGGAGGGCCGTTCACCTACGAGCAGTACTTC. The V and J genes are TRBV4-1 and TRBJ2-7; 16 nucleotides match TRBD2. The trim removed 2 bases at V and 2 bases at J, leaving 9 bases unmatched. In germline, CDR1 is MGHRA, CDR2 YSYEKL. CDR3 length equals 19 residues.

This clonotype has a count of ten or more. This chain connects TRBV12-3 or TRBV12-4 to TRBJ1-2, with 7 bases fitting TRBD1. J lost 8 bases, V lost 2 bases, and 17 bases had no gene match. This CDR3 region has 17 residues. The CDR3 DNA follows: TGTGCCAGCAGTTTAAGGGACAGCCTCCGTGGAGCTTTGGGCTACACCTTC. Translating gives CASSLRDSLRGALGYTF.

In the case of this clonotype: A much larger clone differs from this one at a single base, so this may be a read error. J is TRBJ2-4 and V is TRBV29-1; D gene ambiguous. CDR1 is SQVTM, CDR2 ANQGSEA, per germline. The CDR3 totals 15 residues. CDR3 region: CCVELGLLAKNIQYF. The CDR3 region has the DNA TGCTGCGTTGAACTGGGTCTACTAGCCAAAAACATTCAGTACTTC.

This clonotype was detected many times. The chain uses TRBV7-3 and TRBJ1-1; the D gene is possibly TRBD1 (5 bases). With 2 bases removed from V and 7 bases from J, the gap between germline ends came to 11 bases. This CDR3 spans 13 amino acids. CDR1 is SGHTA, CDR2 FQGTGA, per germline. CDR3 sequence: CASSLRGTDEAFF. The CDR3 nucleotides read TGTGCCAGCAGCTTACGGGGGACGGATGAAGCTTTCTTT.

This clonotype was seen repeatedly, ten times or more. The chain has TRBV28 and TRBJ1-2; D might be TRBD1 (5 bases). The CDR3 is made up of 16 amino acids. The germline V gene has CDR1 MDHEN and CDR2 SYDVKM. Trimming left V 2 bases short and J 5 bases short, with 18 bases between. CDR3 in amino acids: CASSLGRQNLPYGYTF. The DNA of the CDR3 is TGTGCCAGCAGTTTAGGAAGACAGAACCTTCCTTATGGCTACACCTTC.

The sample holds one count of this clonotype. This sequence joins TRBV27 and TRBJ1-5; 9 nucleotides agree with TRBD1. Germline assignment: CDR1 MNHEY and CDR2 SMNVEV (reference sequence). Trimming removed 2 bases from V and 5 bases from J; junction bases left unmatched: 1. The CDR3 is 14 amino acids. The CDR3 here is CASSLRDRDQPQHF. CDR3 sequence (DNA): TGTGCCAGCAGTTTAAGGGACAGGGATCAGCCCCAGCATTTT.

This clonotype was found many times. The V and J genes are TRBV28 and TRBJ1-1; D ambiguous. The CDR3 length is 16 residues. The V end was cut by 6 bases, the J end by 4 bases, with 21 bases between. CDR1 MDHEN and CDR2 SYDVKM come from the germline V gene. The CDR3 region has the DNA TGTGCCAGCAGACCCACAAATAAAGCCGGAGGCACTGAAGCTTTCTTT. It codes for CASRPTNKAGGTEAFF.

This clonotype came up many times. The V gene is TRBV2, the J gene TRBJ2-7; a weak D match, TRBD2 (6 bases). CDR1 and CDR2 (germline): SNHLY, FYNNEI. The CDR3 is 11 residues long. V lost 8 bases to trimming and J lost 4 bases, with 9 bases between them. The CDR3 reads CASEGRYEQYF. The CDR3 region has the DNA TGTGCCAGCGAAGGGAGGTACGAGCAGTACTTC.

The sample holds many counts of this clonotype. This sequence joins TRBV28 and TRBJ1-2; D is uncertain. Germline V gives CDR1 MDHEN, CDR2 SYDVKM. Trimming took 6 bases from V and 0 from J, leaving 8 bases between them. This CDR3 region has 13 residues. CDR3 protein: CASSLQTNYGYTF. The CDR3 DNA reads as TGTGCCAGCAGCCTACAGACTAACTATGGCTACACCTTC.

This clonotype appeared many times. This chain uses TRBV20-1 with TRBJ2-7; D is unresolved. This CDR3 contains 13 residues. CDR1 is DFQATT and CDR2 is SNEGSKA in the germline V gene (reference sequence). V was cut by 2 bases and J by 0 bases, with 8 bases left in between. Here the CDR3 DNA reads TGCAGTGCTAGACAGAAGAACTCCTACGAGCAGTACTTC. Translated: CSARQKNSYEQYF.

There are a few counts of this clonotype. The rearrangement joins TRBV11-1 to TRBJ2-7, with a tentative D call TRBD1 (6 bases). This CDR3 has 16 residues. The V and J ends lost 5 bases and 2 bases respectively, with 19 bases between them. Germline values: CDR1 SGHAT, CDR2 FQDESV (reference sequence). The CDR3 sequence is CASSPPEDSNTYEQYF. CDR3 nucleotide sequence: TGTGCCAGCAGCCCCCCGGAGGACAGTAACACCTACGAGCAGTACTTC.

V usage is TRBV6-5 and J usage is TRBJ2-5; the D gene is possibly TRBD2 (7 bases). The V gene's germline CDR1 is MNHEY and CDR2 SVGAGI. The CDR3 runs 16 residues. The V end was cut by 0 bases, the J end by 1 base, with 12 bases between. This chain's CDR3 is CASSYSAGATQETQYF. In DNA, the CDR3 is TGTGCCAGCAGTTACTCTGCGGGGGCAACCCAAGAGACCCAGTACTTC.

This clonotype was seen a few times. The CDR3 region has the DNA TGTGCCACCAGCAGAGGGACAGGGGGCCTGAACACTGAAGCTTTCTTT. Encoded protein: CATSRGTGGLNTEAFF. V gene TRBV15 combines with J gene TRBJ1-1, with 11 bases fitting TRBD1. V shed 1 base, J shed 0 bases, and the junction held 1 base outside the gene matches. The CDR3 is made up of 16 amino acids. Germline-derived CDR1 and CDR2 are LNHNV and YYDKDF (reference sequence).

The CDR3, as DNA: TGTGCCACCAGTGACTCCTTGGGACTAGCGGGAGTCGAAACCCAGTACTTC. It is translated as CATSDSLGLAGVETQYF. The genes are TRBV24-1 and TRBJ2-5; 14 nucleotides line up with TRBD2. The CDR3 covers 17 residues. After removal of 4 bases from V and 8 bases from J, the junction contained 11 bases not matched to a gene. Germline values: CDR1 KGHDR, CDR2 SFDVKD.

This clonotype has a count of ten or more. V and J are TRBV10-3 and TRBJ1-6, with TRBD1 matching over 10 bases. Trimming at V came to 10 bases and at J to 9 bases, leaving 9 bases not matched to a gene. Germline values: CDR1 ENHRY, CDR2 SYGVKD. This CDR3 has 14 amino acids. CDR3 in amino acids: CASRGTGVSSPLHF. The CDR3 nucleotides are TGTGCCAGCCGCGGGACAGGGGTGAGTTCACCCCTCCACTTT.

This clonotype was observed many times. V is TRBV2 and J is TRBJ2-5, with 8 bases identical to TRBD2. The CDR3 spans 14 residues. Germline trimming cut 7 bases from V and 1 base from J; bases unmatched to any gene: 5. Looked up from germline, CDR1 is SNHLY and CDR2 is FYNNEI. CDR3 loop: CASKSSGSQETQYF. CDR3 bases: TGTGCCAGCAAGTCTAGCGGGTCCCAAGAGACCCAGTACTTC.

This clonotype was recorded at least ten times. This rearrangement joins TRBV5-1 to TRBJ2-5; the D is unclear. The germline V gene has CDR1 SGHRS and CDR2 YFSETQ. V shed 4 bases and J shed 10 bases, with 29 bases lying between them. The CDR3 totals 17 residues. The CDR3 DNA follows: TGCGCCAGCAGCGCCCCCTCCGGTGGGTTTTCGGAAGAGGACCAGTACTTC. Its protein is CASSAPSGGFSEEDQYF.

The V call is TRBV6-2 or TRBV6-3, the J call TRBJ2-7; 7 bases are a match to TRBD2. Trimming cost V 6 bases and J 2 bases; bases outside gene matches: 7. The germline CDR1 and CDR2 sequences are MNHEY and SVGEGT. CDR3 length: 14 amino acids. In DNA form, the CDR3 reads TGTGCCAGCAGACAGCGGGCGGGGGCCTACGAGCAGTACTTC. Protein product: CASRQRAGAYEQYF.

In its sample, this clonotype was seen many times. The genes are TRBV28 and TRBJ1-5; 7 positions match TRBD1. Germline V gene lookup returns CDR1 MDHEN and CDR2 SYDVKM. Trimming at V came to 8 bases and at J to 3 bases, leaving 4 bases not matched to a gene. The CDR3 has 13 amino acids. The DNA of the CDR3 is TGTGCCAGCGCAGGACAGGTCAATCAGCCCCAGCATTTT. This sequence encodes CASAGQVNQPQHF.

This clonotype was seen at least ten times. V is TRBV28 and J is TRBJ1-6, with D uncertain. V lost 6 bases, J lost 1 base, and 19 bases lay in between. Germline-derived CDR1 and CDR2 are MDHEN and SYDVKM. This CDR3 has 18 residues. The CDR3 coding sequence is TGTGCCAGCAGCCCCCAGTTCGAATTAAGGTCCTATAATTCACCCCTCCACTTT. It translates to CASSPQFELRSYNSPLHF.

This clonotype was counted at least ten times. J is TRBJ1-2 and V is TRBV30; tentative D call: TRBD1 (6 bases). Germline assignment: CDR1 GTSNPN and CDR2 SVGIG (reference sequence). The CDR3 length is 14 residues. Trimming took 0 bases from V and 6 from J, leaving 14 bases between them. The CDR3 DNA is TGTGCCTGGAGTGTAGGGCAGGGGAGCGATGGCTACACCTTC. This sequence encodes CAWSVGQGSDGYTF.

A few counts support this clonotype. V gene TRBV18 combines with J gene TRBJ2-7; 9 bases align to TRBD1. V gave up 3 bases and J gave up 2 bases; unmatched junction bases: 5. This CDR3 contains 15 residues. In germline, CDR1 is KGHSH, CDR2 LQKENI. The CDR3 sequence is CASSPGTGSTYEQYF. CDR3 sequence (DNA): TGTGCCAGCTCACCTGGGACAGGGTCTACCTACGAGCAGTACTTC.

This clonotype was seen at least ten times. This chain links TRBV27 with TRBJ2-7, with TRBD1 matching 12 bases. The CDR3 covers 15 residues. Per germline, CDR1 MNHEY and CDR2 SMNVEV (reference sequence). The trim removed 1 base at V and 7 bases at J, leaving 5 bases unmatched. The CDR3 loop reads CASSLLGTGGGEQYF. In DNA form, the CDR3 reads TGTGCCAGCAGTTTATTGGGGACAGGGGGCGGTGAGCAGTACTTC.

Here the CDR3 reads CATSDLSRTGELFF. CDR3 coding DNA: TGTGCCACCAGTGACCTGTCCCGGACCGGGGAGCTGTTTTTT. V is TRBV24-1 and J is TRBJ2-2; D remains ambiguous. Germline CDR1 reads KGHDR; CDR2 reads SFDVKD. The V gene lost 4 bases and the J gene lost 5 bases, with 10 bases spanning the gap. CDR3 length: 14 amino acids.

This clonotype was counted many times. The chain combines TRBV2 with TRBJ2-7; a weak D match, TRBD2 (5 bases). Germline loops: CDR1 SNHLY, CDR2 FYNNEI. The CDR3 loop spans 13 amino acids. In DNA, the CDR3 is TGTGCTCAAGGCGGACTGGCGAACTACGAGCAGTACTTC. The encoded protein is CAQGGLANYEQYF. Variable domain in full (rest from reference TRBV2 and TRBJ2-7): EPEVTQTPSHQVTQMGQEVILRCVPISNHLYFYWYRQILGQKVEFLVSFYNNEISEKSEIFDDQFSVERPDGSNFTLKIRSTKLEDSAMYFCAQGGLANYEQYFGPGTRLTVT.

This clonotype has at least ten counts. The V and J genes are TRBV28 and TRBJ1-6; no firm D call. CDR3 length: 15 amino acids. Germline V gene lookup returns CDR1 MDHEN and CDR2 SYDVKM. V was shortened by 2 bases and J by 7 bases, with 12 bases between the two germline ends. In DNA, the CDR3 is TGTGCCAGCAGTTTACCTAGCCCACGGAATTCACCCCTCCACTTT. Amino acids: CASSLPSPRNSPLHF.

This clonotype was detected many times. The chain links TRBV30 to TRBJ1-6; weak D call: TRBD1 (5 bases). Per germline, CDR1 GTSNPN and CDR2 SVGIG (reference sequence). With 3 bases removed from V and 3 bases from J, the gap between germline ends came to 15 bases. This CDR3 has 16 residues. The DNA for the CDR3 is TGTGCCTGGAGCCAAGATGACAGAGTCTATAATTCACCCCTCCACTTT. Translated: CAWSQDDRVYNSPLHF.